This T cell receptor (beta chain) was observed in a study of monozygotic twins with inflammatory bowel disease. Whole blood supplied total RNA, and T cells were not sorted. Total RNA amounting to approximately 3,500 ng went into each TCR library. The template-switching step introduced UMIs that carried a 6-nucleotide sample barcode. Reanalyzing the 5' RACE reads, TCRdb keeps one entry per CDR3 protein, without DNA. The table lists 150,000 to 200,000 distinct CDR3 sequences. Comments on this clonotype: The antigen remains unidentified.

Study results and limitations: With others, IBD patients shared fewer clonotypes than healthy twins did, especially with disease activity.

This TCR came from a human donor with ulcerative colitis or Crohn's disease, or a healthy co-twin of an affected twin (not recorded which). Material for sequencing was blood.

CDR3 residues: CAISPLSGSHEQYF. The gene calls are TRBV10-3 and TRBJ2-7; the TRBD2 assignment by TCRdb is unverifiable without DNA. Germline assignment: CDR1 ENHRY and CDR2 SYGVKD. The CDR3 runs 14 residues.